This passage covers 11 T cell receptor beta chains from one sample sequenced in a study of glioma-infiltrating T cells after dendritic cell vaccination. Profiling relied on immunoSEQ multiplex PCR, and the TCRdb table lists in-frame clones only, not all of them. The sample lists 55,000 to 75,000 clones, about 79% occurring once. Stated time point: after dendritic cell vaccination, including at tumor progression/relapse. Material: blood, obtained after dendritic cell vaccination. These receptors were taken from a human donor with glioblastoma.

This clone came up once. The CDR3 DNA reads as TGCGCCAGCAGCCCCAACGGACCGGCGGGTATCGCTGAAGCTTTCTTT. Translation gives CASSPNGPAGIAEAFF. The V call is TRBV5-1, the J call TRBJ1-1; the D is unclear. In germline, CDR1 is SGHRS, CDR2 YFSETQ. V shed 4 bases and J shed 6 bases, with 22 bases lying between them. The CDR3 length is 16 residues.

The chain has TRBV18 and TRBJ2-7; D possibly corresponds to TRBD1 (6 bases). The V end lost 2 bases, the J end lost 3 bases, and 11 bases lay between the germline ends. The CDR3 has 14 residues. Germline V lookup: CDR1 KGHSH, CDR2 LQKENI. The CDR3 nucleotides read TGTGCCAGCTCACCATTAGGGACAAGCTACGAGCAGTACTTC. Its protein product is CASSPLGTSYEQYF. The variable domain in full, with the rest retrieved from reference TRBV18 and TRBJ2-7, is NAGVMQNPRHLVRRRGQEARLRCSPMKGHSHVYWYRQLPEEGLKFMVYLQKENIIDESGMPKERFSAEFPKEGPSILRIQQVVRGDSAAYFCASSPLGTSYEQYFGPGTRLTVT.

The CDR3 sequence: CASSQEALAGLSDTQYF. In nucleotides, the CDR3 is TGCGCCAGCAGCCAAGAGGCCCTAGCGGGGTTGTCAGATACGCAGTATTTT. V gene TRBV4-1 combines with J gene TRBJ2-3; 9 bases are a match to TRBD2. Trimming took 0 bases from V and 4 from J; bases not matched to a gene: 8. This CDR3 contains 17 residues. CDR1 is MGHRA, CDR2 YSYEKL, per germline.

This chain connects TRBV11-3 to TRBJ1-1; TRBD1 might be the D (5 bases). Trimming took off 5 bases at V and 4 bases at J, with 17 bases between the two ends. The CDR3 is made up of 15 amino acids. The germline V gene has CDR1 SGHNT and CDR2 YENEEA. CDR3 in amino acids: CASSPLCGGVTEAFF. CDR3 DNA: TGTGCCAGCAGCCCCCTCTGTGGGGGGGTCACTGAAGCTTTCTTT.

The chain uses TRBV23-1 and TRBJ1-5; D is perhaps TRBD1 (6 bases). TRBV23-1 is sorted into the ORF group, with uncertain function. This CDR3 contains 13 residues. Trimming removed 10 bases at V and 2 bases at J, with 12 bases between. In DNA form, the CDR3 reads TGCGCCACCCTGAGGGGGTGCAATCAGCCCCAGCATTTT. Encoded protein: CATLRGCNQPQHF.

The V call is TRBV19, the J call TRBJ2-7; 9 positions match TRBD1. V lost 10 bases, J lost 7 bases, and 11 bases stayed unmatched. The CDR3 spans 13 residues. Per germline, CDR1 LNHDA and CDR2 SQIVND (reference sequence). The CDR3 protein is CATWDRESVEQYF. The CDR3 region has the DNA TGTGCCACCTGGGACAGGGAGTCGGTGGAGCAGTACTTC.

The chain has TRBV19 and TRBJ1-1; D gene uncertain. From germline, CDR1 is LNHDA and CDR2 SQIVND (reference sequence). This CDR3 spans 14 amino acids. The germline V and J ends were trimmed by 7 bases and 3 bases, with 15 bases remaining between them. The CDR3 sequence is CASKSISGDTEAFF. As DNA, the CDR3 is TGTGCCAGTAAAAGCATCTCCGGGGACACTGAAGCTTTCTTT.

The V and J genes are TRBV6-1 and TRBJ1-1; 8 bases map to TRBD1. V was pared by 6 bases and J by 5 bases, with 5 bases of the junction left unmatched. This CDR3 is built from 13 residues. The germline V gene encodes CDR1 MNHNS and CDR2 SASEGT. The DNA of the CDR3 is TGTGCCAGCAGGATTACAGGGGGGACTGAAGCTTTCTTT. Its protein product is CASRITGGTEAFF.

The rearrangement joins TRBV29-1 to TRBJ2-5, with 9 bases aligning to TRBD1. The DNA end is a closer match to TRBJ2-7, so the J assignment may be wrong. The CDR3 is made up of 12 amino acids. Germline V gene lookup returns CDR1 SQVTM and CDR2 ANQGSEA. The CDR3, as DNA: TGCAGCGTTGATTTGACAGGGGGCGAGCAGTACTTC. As protein: CSVDLTGGEQYF.

This clone came up once. The rearrangement uses TRBV7-8 and TRBJ2-7; D may be TRBD2 (6 bases). The CDR3 runs to 16 residues. CDR1 and CDR2 (germline): SGHVS, FQNEAQ. V gave up 1 base and J gave up 0 bases, with 13 bases separating them. CDR3 amino acids: CASSLGSSDLSYEQYF. The CDR3 coding sequence is TGTGCCAGCAGCTTAGGGTCTAGCGACCTCTCCTACGAGCAGTACTTC.

The chain employs TRBV5-4 and TRBJ2-3; TRBD1 aligns across 7 bases. CDR1 and CDR2 (germline): SGHNT, YYREEE (reference sequence). CDR3 length: 14 amino acids. V lost 4 bases to trimming and J lost 6 bases; unmatched junction nucleotides: 8. In DNA, the CDR3 is TGTGCCAGCAGCCTGACAGGGCAGGAGGATACGCAGTATTTT. It codes for CASSLTGQEDTQYF.